Following are 24 T cell receptor beta chains from one sample sequenced in a study of T-cell reconstitution after alpha-beta-depleted transplantation in children. Construction of the TCRbeta library involved unique molecular identifiers. TCRdb re-analysed the PCR reads in MiXCR, keeping a single row per CDR3 protein. Among 300,000 to 400,000 distinct CDR3 sequences listed, about 14% were seen once. The material sequenced was PBMCs, taken from the stem cell graft. These receptors were collected from a human donor who donated a stem cell graft to a child with Fanconi anemia.

This chain uses TRBV10-2 with TRBJ2-7; D might be TRBD1 or TRBD2, each matching 5 bases. CDR1 and CDR2 from the germline V gene are WSHSY and SAAADI. Trimming stripped 3 bases from V and 2 bases from J, with 14 bases between. The CDR3 has 15 residues. In DNA form, the CDR3 reads TGCGCCAGCAGTGACCCGCACCGGGGCCCCTACGAGCAGTACTTC. Encoded protein: CASSDPHRGPYEQYF.

This clonotype has ten or more counts. The rearrangement uses TRBV11-2 and TRBJ1-2; TRBD1 is a possible D gene (5 bases). Germline V gene lookup returns CDR1 SGHAT and CDR2 FQNNGV. The CDR3 has 16 residues. V lost 4 bases, J lost 4 bases, and 19 bases lay in between. CDR3 nucleotide sequence: TGTGCCAGCAGCTCTATATTCGACCAGGGAGTCTATGGCTACACCTTC. Its protein product is CASSSIFDQGVYGYTF.

The chain joins TRBV20-1 to TRBJ1-5; D is unclear. CDR1 DFQATT and CDR2 SNEGSKA come from the germline V gene (reference sequence). This CDR3 contains 15 residues. V was clipped by 6 bases and J by 0 bases, with 15 bases between them. The CDR3 reads CSAREGPYSNQPQHF. CDR3 in DNA: TGCAGTGCAAGGGAGGGTCCTTATAGCAATCAGCCCCAGCATTTT.

This clonotype was counted many times. The rearrangement links TRBV4-2 to TRBJ2-1, with D tentatively TRBD1 (6 bases). Trimming pared 0 bases from V and 8 bases from J, leaving 11 bases between. CDR1 is LGHNA, CDR2 YNFKEQ, per germline. The CDR3 consists of 14 residues. CDR3 region: CASSQEGHLHEQFF. CDR3 DNA sequence: TGTGCCAGCAGCCAAGAGGGACACCTTCATGAGCAGTTCTTC.

This clonotype was picked up many times. The chain links TRBV6-2 or TRBV6-3 to TRBJ1-1, with a weak D call TRBD1 (6 bases). There are 12 residues in the CDR3. Deletions cut 6 bases from V and 3 bases from J, with 8 bases between. Germline V lookup: CDR1 MNHEY, CDR2 SVGEGT. In DNA form, the CDR3 reads TGTGCCAGCAGCCAGGGGTACACTGAAGCTTTCTTT. This codes for CASSQGYTEAFF.

The rearrangement links TRBV18 to TRBJ1-3, with 10 nucleotides matching TRBD1. Trimming removed 4 bases from V and 2 bases from J; junction bases left unmatched: 5. The CDR3 loop spans 16 amino acids. Germline V CDR1 and CDR2: KGHSH, LQKENI. CDR3 in amino acids: CASSHSGTGAGNTIYF. The DNA of the CDR3 is TGTGCCAGCTCACACTCCGGGACAGGGGCTGGAAACACCATATATTTT.

This clonotype was seen ten or more times. The chain recombines TRBV20-1 with TRBJ2-4; D is possibly TRBD1 or TRBD2 (5 bases each). The germline CDR1 and CDR2 sequences are DFQATT and SNEGSKA (reference sequence). The CDR3 has 14 amino acids. Between the trimmed V and J ends, which lost 5 bases and 0 bases, there was a span of 11 bases. The CDR3 DNA sequence: TGCAGTGCTCCCGGGACGTTAGCCAAAAACATTCAGTACTTC. Translation: CSAPGTLAKNIQYF.

This sequence joins TRBV18 and TRBJ2-2, with TRBD1 matching over 9 bases. The V segment lost 5 bases and the J segment 11 bases; nucleotides outside the gene matches: 6. The germline gives CDR1 KGHSH, CDR2 LQKENI. The CDR3 has 13 residues. CDR3 in amino acids: CASSWRTGVELFF. CDR3 bases: TGTGCCAGCTCATGGCGGACAGGGGTCGAGCTGTTTTTT.

As concerns this clonotype: An end of the junction differs from the germline gene, which may be a read error. The chain employs TRBV12-3 or TRBV12-4 and TRBJ2-6, with TRBD1 matching 8 bases. This CDR3 is 18 amino acids long. DNA for the CDR3: TGTGCCCGCAGTTGGGTGTGGGACAGGTGGAACGGGGCCAACGTCCTGACTTTC. Encoded protein: CARSWVWDRWNGANVLTF.

The genes are TRBV12-3 or TRBV12-4 and TRBJ2-4, with D possibly being TRBD1 (5 bases). There are 16 residues in the CDR3. V lost 3 bases and J lost 0, with 12 bases in between. The CDR3 nucleotides read TGTGCCAGCAGTTTTACAGGAGAATTAGCCAAAAACATTCAGTACTTC. Translation gives CASSFTGELAKNIQYF.

The chain employs TRBV10-3 and TRBJ2-3; weak D call: TRBD2 (6 bases). Germline V gives CDR1 ENHRY, CDR2 SYGVKD. V lost 6 bases and J lost 6, with 19 bases in between. The CDR3 length is 15 residues. In nucleotides, the CDR3 is TGTGCCATCAGCGAGAGGGAGACTAGTGCTGATACGCAGTATTTT. Its translation is CAISERETSADTQYF.

The chain couples TRBV2 to TRBJ2-7; a weak D match, TRBD1 (6 bases). V was shortened by 8 bases and J by 5 bases, with 10 bases between the two germline ends. Germline V gives CDR1 SNHLY, CDR2 FYNNEI. CDR3 length: 11 amino acids. The CDR3, as DNA: TGTGCCAGCTTACAGGGAAACGAGCAGTACGTC. It translates to CASLQGNEQYV.

This chain links TRBV4-3 with TRBJ2-3, with a tentative D call TRBD1 (6 bases). Trimming took off 0 bases at V and 2 bases at J, with 15 bases between the two ends. Germline V gene sequence: CDR1 LGHNA, CDR2 YSLEER. The CDR3 totals 17 residues. Here the CDR3 DNA reads TGCGCCAGCAGCCAAGAAAAAACCCAGGGGCCCACAGATACGCAGTATTTT. Translation: CASSQEKTQGPTDTQYF.

The gene calls are TRBV5-4 and TRBJ1-2, with TRBD1 identical over 8 bases. Germline V gene data show CDR1 as SGHNT and CDR2 as YYREEE (reference sequence). Unmatched junction bases numbered 9, after V lost 9 bases and J lost 2 bases. The CDR3 sequence is 14 residues long. CDR3 residues: CATHSTGGNYGYTF. The CDR3 nucleotides are TGTGCCACACACTCAACAGGGGGGAACTATGGCTACACCTTC.

The V call is TRBV4-3, the J call TRBJ1-2; weak D call: TRBD1 (5 bases). This CDR3 spans 17 amino acids. The V end was cut by 0 bases, the J end by 2 bases, with 16 bases between. Germline V gene lookup returns CDR1 LGHNA and CDR2 YSLEER. As DNA, the CDR3 is TGCGCCAGCAGCCAAGATCTCCCCAGGGTCGAAAACTATGGCTACACCTTC. It is translated as CASSQDLPRVENYGYTF.

This clonotype showed up just a few times. V usage is TRBV5-1 and J usage is TRBJ1-1, with no clear D. Per the germline V gene, CDR1 is SGHRS and CDR2 is YFSETQ. CDR3 length equals 14 residues. The ends were cut back, 4 bases at V and 5 bases at J, with 15 bases in the middle. The CDR3 here is CASSPFRPGTEAFF. CDR3 DNA: TGCGCCAGCAGCCCGTTTCGGCCGGGGACTGAAGCTTTCTTT.

This clonotype showed up just a few times. The chain uses TRBV4-3 and TRBJ2-2; TRBD1 matches at 9 bases. V lost 0 bases, J lost 4 bases, and 3 bases stayed unmatched. The CDR3 has 16 amino acids. Looked up from germline, CDR1 is LGHNA and CDR2 is YSLEER. CDR3 protein: CASSQEQGASTGELFF. The DNA for the CDR3 is TGCGCCAGCAGCCAAGAACAGGGGGCGAGCACCGGGGAGCTGTTTTTT.

This clonotype appeared many times. The chain links TRBV11-2 to TRBJ2-3, with a tentative D call TRBD2 (5 bases). The CDR3 consists of 15 residues. V gave up 1 base and J gave up 3 bases, with 11 bases separating them. The germline V gene has CDR1 SGHAT and CDR2 FQNNGV. CDR3 DNA: TGTGCCAGCAGCTTAGGCGCGGGTCGGACAGATACGCAGTATTTT. Translation: CASSLGAGRTDTQYF.

The J gene is TRBJ1-2, the V gene TRBV6-1; D is unresolved. Trimming took 7 bases from V and 2 from J, leaving 11 bases between them. There are 13 residues in the CDR3. Germline V gene sequence: CDR1 MNHNS, CDR2 SASEGT. For the CDR3, the DNA is TGTGCCAGCACGAGAGGGCGGAACTATGGCTACACCTTC. Protein: CASTRGRNYGYTF.

This clonotype turned up a few times. The chain combines TRBV2 with TRBJ1-1; a weak D match, TRBD1 (5 bases). The CDR3 has 17 residues. From germline, CDR1 is SNHLY and CDR2 FYNNEI. Trimming cost V 7 bases and J 2 bases, with 23 bases left between them. The CDR3 DNA reads as TGTGCCAGCATCGGGACCCTTCAGGGAGAGTACAACACTGAAGCTTTCTTT. Encoded protein: CASIGTLQGEYNTEAFF.

This clonotype appeared a few times. The V and J genes are TRBV2 and TRBJ1-2; 8 bases fit TRBD1. CDR1 and CDR2 from the germline V gene are SNHLY and FYNNEI. V lost 4 bases, J lost 4 bases, and 5 bases stayed unmatched. This CDR3 contains 14 residues. The CDR3 reads CASSGQGAGYGYTF. The CDR3 DNA reads TGTGCCAGCAGTGGGCAGGGGGCGGGCTATGGCTACACCTTC.

This clonotype was observed at least ten times. This chain connects TRBV10-3 to TRBJ2-5; TRBD1 matches 8 bases. CDR1 and CDR2 from the germline V gene are ENHRY and SYGVKD. The CDR3 is made up of 14 amino acids. Trimming removed 4 bases from V and 2 bases from J; junction bases left unmatched: 3. The CDR3 loop is CAISGTGKQETQYF. CDR3 coding DNA: TGTGCCATCAGTGGGACAGGGAAACAAGAGACCCAGTACTTC.

This clonotype was detected ten times or more. The chain carries TRBV12-3 or TRBV12-4 and TRBJ1-1, with D tentatively TRBD1 (6 bases). The CDR3 consists of 15 residues. Trimming cost V 5 bases and J 4 bases, with 17 bases left between them. As DNA, the CDR3 is TGTGCCAGCAGTCCCGGGACATCGGGGGGCACTGAAGCTTTCTTT. Protein sequence: CASSPGTSGGTEAFF.

This chain connects TRBV6-2 or TRBV6-3 to TRBJ2-1; D may be TRBD2 (6 bases). Germline V gene data show CDR1 as MNHEY and CDR2 as SVGEGT. V was trimmed by 5 bases and J by 5 bases, leaving 13 bases between them. The CDR3 runs to 14 residues. This chain's CDR3 is CASSGRGYHNEQFF. The CDR3 DNA reads TGTGCCAGCAGTGGTCGGGGGTATCACAATGAGCAGTTCTTC.